This T cell receptor (beta chain) comes out of a study of T cell responses to AZD1222 COVID-19 vaccine. Trimming stripped 4 bases from V and 8 bases from J, with 8 bases between. CDR1 MNHEY and CDR2 SMNVEV come from the germline V gene (reference sequence). This CDR3 has 12 residues. Overall study findings and caveats: Baseline seropositivity characterized only a handful of AZD1222 recipients. Spike-specific TCR repertoires showed rising breadth and depth after two AZD1222 doses.

This clone has a single count. What it binds is not known. TCRdb's copy holds only in-frame clones and misses some; the assay was immunoSEQ multiplex PCR. Among 180,000 or so clones listed, less than 95% were seen once. The chain joins TRBV27 to TRBJ2-2; possible D gene TRBD1, 6 bases. The origin of this receptor is an adult in good health. The specimen comprised peripheral blood, sampled on day 0 of AZD1222 vaccination. The CDR3 sequence: CASSSTGGELFF. The CDR3 DNA is TGTGCCAGCAGTTCGACAGGTGGGGAGCTGTTTTTT.